The sequence of this T cell receptor beta chain was determined in a study of shared clonotypes between healthy human individuals. The assay was immunoSEQ multiplex PCR, and TCRdb's table has in-frame clones only and misses some. The data hold approximately 2.5 million clones, with 80% to 95% observed a single time. Germline values: CDR1 SEHNR, CDR2 FQNEAQ (reference sequence). There are 16 residues in the CDR3. V dropped 4 bases and J dropped 6; count of bases not matched to a gene: 7. Study-wide findings and caveats: Non-shared clonotypes had lower generation probabilities than those shared by all four donors.

Remarks on this clone: Its antigen is currently unknown.

The sequencing sample was made of naive CD4+ T cells from PBMCs. This sample's subset: CD45RA+ positively selected. The V gene is TRBV7-9, the J gene TRBJ2-2; 11 bases fit TRBD2. The clonotype originates from a man between 18 and 35 years old in good health. Some clones in this sample may be carry-over from other donors' samples. CDR3 sequence reads: CASSYTSGSWPGELFF. The CDR3 region has the DNA TGTGCCAGCAGCTACACTAGCGGGAGTTGGCCCGGGGAGCTGTTTTTT.